This TCR beta chain was found in a study of regulatory T cells in long-lasting Graves disease. This clonotype was observed many times. Described time point: newly diagnosed GD, antithyroid drugs for less than 3 months. Extracted PBMC RNA gave rise to the TCR library. Germline lookup yields CDR1 SGHTA and CDR2 FQGTGA. V was clipped by 6 bases and J by 4 bases; unmatched bases: 8. The length of the CDR3 is 15 residues. The authors built TCR beta libraries using iRepertoire HTBI primers and Arm-PCR of CDR3 regions. From the multiplex PCR reads, TCRdb called clonotypes with MiXCR, one entry per CDR3 protein. The table includes 350,000 to 400,000 distinct CDR3 sequences, 15% to 20% detected once. The same sample was also used in a study of T cells in Graves' hyperthyroidism and ophthalmopathy. That investigation notes: Those patients with uncontrolled infection, other autoimmune disease, pregnancy or lactation were excluded. The HTBI set primed first-round TCR CDR3 RT-PCR. From stable hyperthyroidism, ophthalmopathy was set apart by a 13 V-J model.

V and J are TRBV7-3 and TRBJ1-4, with 7 nucleotides matching TRBD1. The sequence was obtained from a woman between 18 and 29 years old with Graves disease. This material consisted of peripheral blood mononuclear cells (PBMCs), taken at new diagnosis, from a patient treated with antithyroid drugs. CDR3 DNA sequence: TGTGCCAGCAGGATAACCGGGACAGTTAATGAAAAACTGTTTTTT. Translating gives CASRITGTVNEKLFF.